This TCR beta chain is drawn from a study of early T cells in non-severe SARS-CoV-2 infection. TCRdb re-called the 5' RACE reads through MiXCR, storing one row per CDR3 protein. The repertoire holds under 60,000 distinct CDR3 sequences, with 4.5% to 7% as singletons. Details on this clonotype: Its antigen remains unknown.

Regarding the study as a whole: VDJdb matching favored anti-spike CD8 responses, missing private and CD4 specificities.

V was shortened by 1 base and J by 8 bases, with 18 bases between the two germline ends. This CDR3 region has 16 residues. Germline V gene data show CDR1 as SEHNR and CDR2 as FQNEAQ (reference sequence). The sequenced material came from whole blood. The rearrangement links TRBV7-9 to TRBJ2-1, with D perhaps given as TRBD1 or TRBD2 (5 bases each). The receptor was derived from an adult who was a healthcare worker with PCR-confirmed SARS-CoV-2 infection or an uninfected control (not recorded which). CDR3 nucleotides: TGTGCCAGCAGCTTAGTGAGGTTTACCTTGGGGGATGAGCAGTTCTTC. This translates into CASSLVRFTLGDEQFF.